This T cell receptor beta chain was retrieved from a study of cytomegalovirus exposure and HLA in healthy donors. Study-level results: Available immune exposure information covered CMV serostatus only. Reported findings show TCR beta sequences accurately forecast HLA-A and HLA-B alleles in most subjects.

Unmatched junction bases numbered 9, after V lost 2 bases and J lost 6 bases. The CDR3 is 15 amino acids. Germline lookup yields CDR1 SGHAT and CDR2 FQNNGV. This clone was seen a few times. Its antigen remains unidentified. The PCR used 60 Vbeta and 13 Jbeta primers. This table comes from immunoSEQ multiplex PCR, and its TCRdb copy is limited to in-frame clones, with some not included. This table holds around 200,000 clones, 80% found once. The chain recombines TRBV11-2 with TRBJ2-7, with TRBD1 matching over 8 bases. The TCR originated in a boy aged 5-17 years in good health and CMV-seronegative. The sample was PBMCs. The CDR3 coding sequence is TGTGCCAGCAGCTTAATCAGGGGGCGTAATCTCGAGCAGTACTTC. Residues: CASSLIRGRNLEQYF.